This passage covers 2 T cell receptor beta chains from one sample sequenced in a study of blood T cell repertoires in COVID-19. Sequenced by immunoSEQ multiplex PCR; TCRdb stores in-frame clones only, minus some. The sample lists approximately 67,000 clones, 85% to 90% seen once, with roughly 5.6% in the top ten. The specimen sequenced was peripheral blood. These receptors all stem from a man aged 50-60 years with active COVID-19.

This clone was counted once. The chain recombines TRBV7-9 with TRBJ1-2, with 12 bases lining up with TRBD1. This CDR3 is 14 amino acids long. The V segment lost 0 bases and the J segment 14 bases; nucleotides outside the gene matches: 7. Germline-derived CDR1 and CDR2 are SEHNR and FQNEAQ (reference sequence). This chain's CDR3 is CASSLAGTGGGDTF. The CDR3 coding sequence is TGTGCCAGCAGCTTAGCCGGGACAGGGGGCGGTGATACCTTC.

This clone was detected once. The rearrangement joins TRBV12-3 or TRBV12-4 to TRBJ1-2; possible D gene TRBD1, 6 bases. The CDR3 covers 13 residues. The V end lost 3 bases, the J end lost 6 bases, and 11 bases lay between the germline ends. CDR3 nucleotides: TGTGCCAGCAGTTTCGGCCAGGGGCATGGCTACACCTTC. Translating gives CASSFGQGHGYTF.